Sequencing of this T cell receptor beta chain was carried out in a study of identical twins. Study results and limitations: Out-of-frame TCR alpha sharing in monozygotic twins exceeded recombination model predictions.

This clonotype was detected many times. Antigen unknown. Germline loops: CDR1 WSHSY, CDR2 SAAADI. The ends were cut back, 2 bases at V and 9 bases at J, with 8 bases in the middle. This CDR3 comprises 12 residues. Healthy Caucasians, and only they, were the donors. A universal primer site came from template switching; cDNA carried unique molecular identifiers. From the 5' RACE reads, TCRdb called clonotypes with MiXCR, one entry per CDR3 protein. The sample includes approximately 490,000 distinct CDR3 sequences, 20% to 25% seen only once; the top ten take around 0.48%. The same sample was also studied in work on yellow fever vaccine responses in identical twins.

The chain joins TRBV10-2 to TRBJ2-1; D not resolved. The clonotype originates from a young woman in good health. Sequenced input: CD4+ T cells sorted from blood. In DNA form, the CDR3 reads TGCGCCAGCAGTGAGGTGAGCGCTGAGCAGTTCTTC. This codes for CASSEVSAEQFF.